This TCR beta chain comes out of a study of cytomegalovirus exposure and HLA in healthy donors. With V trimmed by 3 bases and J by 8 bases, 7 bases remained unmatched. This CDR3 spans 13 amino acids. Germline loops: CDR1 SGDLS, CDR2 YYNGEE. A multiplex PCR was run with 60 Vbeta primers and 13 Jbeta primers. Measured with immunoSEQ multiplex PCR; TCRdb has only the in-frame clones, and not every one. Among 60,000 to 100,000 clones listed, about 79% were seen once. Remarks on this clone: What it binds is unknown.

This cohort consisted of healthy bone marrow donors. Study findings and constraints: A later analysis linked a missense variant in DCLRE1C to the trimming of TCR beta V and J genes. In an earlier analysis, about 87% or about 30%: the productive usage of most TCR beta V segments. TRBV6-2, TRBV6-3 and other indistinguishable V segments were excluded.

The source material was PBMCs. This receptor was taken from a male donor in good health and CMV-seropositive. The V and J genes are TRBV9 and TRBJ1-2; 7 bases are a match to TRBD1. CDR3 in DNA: TGTGCCAGCAGCGCCTCGACAGGGTACGGCTACACCTTC. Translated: CASSASTGYGYTF.